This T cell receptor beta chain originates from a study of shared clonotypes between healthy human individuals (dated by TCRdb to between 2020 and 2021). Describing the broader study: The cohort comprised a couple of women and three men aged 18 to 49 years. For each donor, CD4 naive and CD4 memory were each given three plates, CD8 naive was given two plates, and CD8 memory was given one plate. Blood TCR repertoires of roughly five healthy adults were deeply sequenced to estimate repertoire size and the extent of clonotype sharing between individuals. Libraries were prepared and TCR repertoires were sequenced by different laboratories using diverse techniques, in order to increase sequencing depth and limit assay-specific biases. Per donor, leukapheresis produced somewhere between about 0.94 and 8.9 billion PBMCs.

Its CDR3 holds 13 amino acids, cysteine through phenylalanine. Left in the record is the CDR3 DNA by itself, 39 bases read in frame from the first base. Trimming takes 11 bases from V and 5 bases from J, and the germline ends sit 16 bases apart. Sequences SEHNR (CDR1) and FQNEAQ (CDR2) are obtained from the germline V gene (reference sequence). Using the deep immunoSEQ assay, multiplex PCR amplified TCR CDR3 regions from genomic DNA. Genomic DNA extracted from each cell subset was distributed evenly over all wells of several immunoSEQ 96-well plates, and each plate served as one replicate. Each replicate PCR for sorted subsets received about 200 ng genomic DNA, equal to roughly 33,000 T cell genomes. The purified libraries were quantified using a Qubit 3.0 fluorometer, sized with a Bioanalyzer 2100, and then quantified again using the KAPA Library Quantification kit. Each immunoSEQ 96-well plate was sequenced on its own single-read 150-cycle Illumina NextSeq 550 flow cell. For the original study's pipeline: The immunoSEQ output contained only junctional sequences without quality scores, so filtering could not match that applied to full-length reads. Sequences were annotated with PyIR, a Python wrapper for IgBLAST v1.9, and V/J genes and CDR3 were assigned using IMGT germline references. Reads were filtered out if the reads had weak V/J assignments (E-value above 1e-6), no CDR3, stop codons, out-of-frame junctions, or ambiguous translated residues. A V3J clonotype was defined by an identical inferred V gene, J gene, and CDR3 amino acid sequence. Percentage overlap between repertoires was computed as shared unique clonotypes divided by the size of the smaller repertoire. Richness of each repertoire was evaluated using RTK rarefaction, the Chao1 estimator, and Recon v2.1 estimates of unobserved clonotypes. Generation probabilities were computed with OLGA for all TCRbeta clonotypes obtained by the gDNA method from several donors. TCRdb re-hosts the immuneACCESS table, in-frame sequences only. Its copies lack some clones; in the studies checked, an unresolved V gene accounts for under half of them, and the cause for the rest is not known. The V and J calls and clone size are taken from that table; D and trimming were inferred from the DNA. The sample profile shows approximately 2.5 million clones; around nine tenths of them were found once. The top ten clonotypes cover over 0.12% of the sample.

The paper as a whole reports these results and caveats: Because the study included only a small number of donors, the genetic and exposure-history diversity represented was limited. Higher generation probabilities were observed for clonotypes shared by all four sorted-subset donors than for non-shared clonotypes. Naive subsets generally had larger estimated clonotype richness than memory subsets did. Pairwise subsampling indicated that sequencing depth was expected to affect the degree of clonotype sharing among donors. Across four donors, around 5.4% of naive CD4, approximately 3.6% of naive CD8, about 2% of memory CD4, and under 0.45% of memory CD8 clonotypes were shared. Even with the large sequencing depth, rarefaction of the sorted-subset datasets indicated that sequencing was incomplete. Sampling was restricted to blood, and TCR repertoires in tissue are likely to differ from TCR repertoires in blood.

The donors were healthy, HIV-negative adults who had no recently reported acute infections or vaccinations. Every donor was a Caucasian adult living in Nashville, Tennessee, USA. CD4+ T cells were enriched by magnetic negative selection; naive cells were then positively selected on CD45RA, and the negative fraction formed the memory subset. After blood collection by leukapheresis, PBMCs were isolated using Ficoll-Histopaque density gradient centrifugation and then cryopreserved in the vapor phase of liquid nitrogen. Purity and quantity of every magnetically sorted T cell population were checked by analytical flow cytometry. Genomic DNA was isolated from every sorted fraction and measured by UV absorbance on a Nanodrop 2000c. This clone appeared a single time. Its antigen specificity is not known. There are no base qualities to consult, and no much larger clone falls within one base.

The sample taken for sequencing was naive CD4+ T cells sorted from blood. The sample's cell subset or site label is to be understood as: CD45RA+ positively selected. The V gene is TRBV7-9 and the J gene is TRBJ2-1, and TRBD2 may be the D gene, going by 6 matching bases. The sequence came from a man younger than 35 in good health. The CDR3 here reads CASPGGFDNEQFF. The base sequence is TGTGCCTCTCCTGGGGGGTTCGACAATGAGCAGTTCTTC.